The 14 T cell receptor beta chains below were found in one sample sequenced in a study of T cell responses to AZD1222 COVID-19 vaccine. Generated by immunoSEQ multiplex PCR, the TCRdb table keeps only in-frame clones and is missing some. The table records approximately 120,000 clones, roughly 90% of them present only once. The input for sequencing was peripheral blood, taken on day 0 of AZD1222 vaccination. These receptors were collected from an adult in good health.

The table lists this clone with a few counts. V usage is TRBV28 and J usage is TRBJ2-7; 12 bases line up with TRBD1. The CDR3 is 16 amino acids. V gave up 8 bases and J gave up 3 bases; unmatched junction bases: 11. Germline assignment: CDR1 MDHEN and CDR2 SYDVKM. The CDR3 DNA sequence: TGTGCCAGCTCGAGAGGTGGGACAGGGGGCGTCTACGAGCAGTACTTC. Translation: CASSRGGTGGVYEQYF.

This clone was seen only once. The chain uses TRBV11-2 and TRBJ2-2, with unresolved D. CDR3 length equals 15 residues. In germline, CDR1 is SGHAT, CDR2 FQNNGV. The V end lost 4 bases, the J end lost 1 base, and 10 bases lay between the germline ends. CDR3 DNA sequence: TGTGCCAGCAGCTATTTGAAGGGGAACACCGGGGAGCTGTTTTTT. Its protein is CASSYLKGNTGELFF.

This clone was detected once. For the CDR3, the DNA is TGTGCCAGTAGTATAGAGGGTAGGGATGTTCAGCCCCAGCATTTT. This gives the protein CASSIEGRDVQPQHF. The genes are TRBV19 and TRBJ1-5; D gene ambiguous. The V gene's germline CDR1 is LNHDA and CDR2 SQIVND (reference sequence). Trimming cost V 0 bases and J 6 bases, with 12 bases left between them. This CDR3 spans 15 amino acids.

The J gene is TRBJ1-4, the V gene TRBV30; the D is unclear. Deletions cut 7 bases from V and 7 bases from J, with 13 bases between. The germline V gene encodes CDR1 GTSNPN and CDR2 SVGIG (reference sequence). This CDR3 region has 12 residues. In DNA form, the CDR3 reads TGTGCCTTCCGGCCTCTGGGTGAAAAACTGTTTTTT. This codes for CAFRPLGEKLFF.

This clone occurred once. The J gene is TRBJ1-1, the V gene TRBV5-8; possibly TRBD1 for D (5 bases). The CDR3 consists of 14 residues. The germline V and J ends were trimmed by 5 bases and 1 base, with 12 bases remaining between them. Germline V gene data show CDR1 as SGHTS and CDR2 as YDEGEE. The CDR3: CASRHGQPNTEAFF. The DNA of the CDR3 is TGTGCCAGCAGGCACGGACAACCGAACACTGAAGCTTTCTTT.

CDR3 DNA sequence: TGTGCCAGCAGTTACGCACAGGTTGAAGCTTTCTTT. Its translation: CASSYAQVEAFF. This chain links TRBV6-6 with TRBJ1-1; D is possibly TRBD1 (5 bases). V shed 2 bases and J shed 7 bases, with 8 bases lying between them. The CDR3 is made up of 12 amino acids. Germline CDR1 MNHNY, CDR2 SVGAGI (reference sequence).

The chain is built from TRBV27 and TRBJ1-5; 7 bases fit TRBD1. Germline V CDR1 and CDR2: MNHEY, SMNVEV (reference sequence). V lost 9 bases and J lost 5; bases outside the gene matches: 13. This CDR3 is 15 amino acids long. The CDR3 DNA is TGTGCCAGTTCCCCCGACAGGGTGTCTCATCAGCCCCAGCATTTT. Amino acids: CASSPDRVSHQPQHF.

The chain has TRBV7-2 and TRBJ2-5; D is undetermined. V lost 2 bases to trimming and J lost 5 bases, with 12 bases between them. CDR1 and CDR2 from the germline V gene are SGHTA and FQGNSA. This CDR3 has 14 residues. The CDR3 nucleotides are TGTGCCAGCAGCTTATTCGGAGAGTCGGAGACCCAGTACTTC. It yields the protein CASSLFGESETQYF.

The chain employs TRBV7-9 and TRBJ2-2; maybe TRBD2 (5 bases). From germline, CDR1 is SEHNR and CDR2 FQNEAQ (reference sequence). The length of the CDR3 is 14 residues. The V and J ends lost 4 bases and 5 bases respectively, with 11 bases between them. CDR3 residues: CASSSDWSTGELFF. The CDR3 DNA is TGTGCCAGCAGCTCGGACTGGTCTACCGGGGAGCTGTTTTTT.

The chain is built from TRBV2 and TRBJ1-2; 10 bases are shared with TRBD1. V lost 7 bases and J lost 7; bases outside the gene matches: 9. The germline V gene encodes CDR1 SNHLY and CDR2 FYNNEI. The CDR3 covers 14 residues. The CDR3 sequence is CASTWTGGRSGYTF. CDR3 DNA: TGTGCCAGCACTTGGACAGGGGGGAGGAGTGGCTACACCTTC.

The V gene is TRBV19, the J gene TRBJ1-1; 7 bases match TRBD1. Germline V gene data show CDR1 as LNHDA and CDR2 as SQIVND (reference sequence). The CDR3 totals 14 residues. The junction had 3 bases not matched to a gene; V was cut back by 4 bases and J by 1 base. The CDR3 coding sequence is TGTGCCAGTAGTAACCGGGACAGGAACACTGAAGCTTTCTTT. Translating gives CASSNRDRNTEAFF.

This clone was counted once. The chain recombines TRBV28 with TRBJ1-5; D is ambiguous. The CDR3 has 12 residues. Deletions cut 1 base from V and 12 bases from J, with 10 bases between. Germline-derived CDR1 and CDR2 are MDHEN and SYDVKM. The CDR3 sequence: CASSLSDWIQHF. The CDR3, as DNA: TGTGCCAGCAGTTTATCGGACTGGATCCAGCATTTT.

This clone was seen once. Additional DNA sequences in this sample encode the identical CDR3. V usage is TRBV30 and J usage is TRBJ1-2; weak D call: TRBD1 (5 bases). This CDR3 spans 12 amino acids. The germline CDR1 and CDR2 sequences are GTSNPN and SVGIG (reference sequence). V was pared by 1 base and J by 2 bases, with 5 bases between. The CDR3 bases are TGTGCCTGGAGTGGGGGGAACTATGGCTACACCTTC. Its translation is CAWSGGNYGYTF.

The chain is built from TRBV5-1 and TRBJ1-1, with D perhaps TRBD1 (5 bases). This CDR3 spans 16 amino acids. Germline-derived CDR1 and CDR2 are SGHRS and YFSETQ. Trimming took 6 bases from V and 1 from J, leaving 19 bases between them. CDR3 amino acids: CASTLGGVLGNTEAFF. CDR3 in DNA: TGCGCCAGCACCCTCGGGGGGGTATTGGGGAACACTGAAGCTTTCTTT.